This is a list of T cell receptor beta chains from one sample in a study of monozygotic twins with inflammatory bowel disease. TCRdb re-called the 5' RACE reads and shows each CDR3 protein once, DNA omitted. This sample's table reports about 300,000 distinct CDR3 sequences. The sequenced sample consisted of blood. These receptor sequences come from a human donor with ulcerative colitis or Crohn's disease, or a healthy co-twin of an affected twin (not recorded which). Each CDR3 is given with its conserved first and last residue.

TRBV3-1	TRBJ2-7	CASSQDYGYPPAEQYF
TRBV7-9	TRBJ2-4	CASSAGLAVAKNIQYF
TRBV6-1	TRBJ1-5	CASRVVLGEGMGNQPQHF
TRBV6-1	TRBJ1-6	CASSRQGRNSPLHF
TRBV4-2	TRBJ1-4	CASSPNGGTFIEKLFF
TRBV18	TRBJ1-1	CASSRRDVPTEAFF
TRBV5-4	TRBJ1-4	CASSFIPNEKLFF
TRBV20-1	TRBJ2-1	CSAGPDRVGNEQFF
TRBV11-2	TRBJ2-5	CASSLFSLQETQYF
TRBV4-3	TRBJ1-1	CASSQDPGISEAFF
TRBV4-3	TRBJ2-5	CASSQVGTKETQYF
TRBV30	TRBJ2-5	CAWNSLAGLGETQYF
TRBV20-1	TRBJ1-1	CSASGGQLNTEAFF
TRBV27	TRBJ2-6	CASSLVVSGANVLTF
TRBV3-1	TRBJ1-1	CASSHRGQTYTEAFF
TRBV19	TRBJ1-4	CAGRRDRNEKLFF
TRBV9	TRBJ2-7	CASSSRLAPWEQYF
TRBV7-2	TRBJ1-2	CASSSFGPNYGYTF
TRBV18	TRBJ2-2	CASSPGEQNTGELFF
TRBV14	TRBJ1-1	CASSQVFGSTGPAFF
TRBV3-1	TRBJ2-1	CASSQVSGREQFF
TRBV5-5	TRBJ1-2	CASSLGGAKYGYTF
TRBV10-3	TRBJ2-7	CAISGSGVYEQYF
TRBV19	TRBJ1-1	CASSIGPGREAFF
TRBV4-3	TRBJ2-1	CASSQVGLREGSEQFF
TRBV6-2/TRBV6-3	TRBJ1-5	CASRPSLSTGNSNQPQHF
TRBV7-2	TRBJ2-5	CASSSPPGGGRGETQYF
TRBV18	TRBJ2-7	CASSPSAGVNEQYF
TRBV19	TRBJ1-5	CASSIQGRQPQHF